A single sample is the source of the 18 T cell receptor beta chains below, sequenced in a study of blood T cell repertoires in COVID-19. Sequencing was performed with immunoSEQ multiplex PCR; in TCRdb, only in-frame clones are kept and a portion is missing. The sample has a few hundred thousand clones, approximately 90% seen once; the top ten hold around 2%. The sequenced sample consisted of PBMCs or T cells enriched from blood (not recorded which). The receptor source for this set is a young woman who had recovered from COVID-19.

The chain employs TRBV7-2 and TRBJ1-5, with unresolved D. In germline, CDR1 is SGHTA, CDR2 FQGNSA. The CDR3 consists of 15 residues. Trimming pared 3 bases from V and 5 bases from J, leaving 14 bases between. The CDR3, as DNA: TGTGCCAGCAGCTTCACGGCGTTCGGAGATCAGCCCCAGCATTTT. Translating it yields CASSFTAFGDQPQHF.

This rearrangement joins TRBV4-1 to TRBJ2-3; D is undetermined. Germline V lookup: CDR1 MGHRA, CDR2 YSYEKL. This CDR3 comprises 14 residues. V was shortened by 2 bases and J by 7 bases, with 13 bases between the two germline ends. CDR3 residues: CASSQNPTPNTQYF. The CDR3 coding sequence is TGCGCCAGCAGCCAAAACCCGACTCCTAATACGCAGTATTTT.

The chain joins TRBV5-1 to TRBJ2-2; D is uncertain. This CDR3 has 16 amino acids. The V gene's germline CDR1 is SGHRS and CDR2 YFSETQ. The V and J ends lost 1 base and 4 bases respectively, with 14 bases between them. The CDR3 nucleotides read TGCGCCAGCAGCTTGCTCCGCGTCGATAGCACCGGGGAGCTGTTTTTT. As protein: CASSLLRVDSTGELFF.

The chain employs TRBV7-9 and TRBJ1-1, with 8 bases that match TRBD1. The CDR3 is 13 amino acids. The germline gives CDR1 SEHNR, CDR2 FQNEAQ (reference sequence). The trim removed 5 bases at V and 4 bases at J, leaving 3 bases unmatched. This chain's CDR3 is CASSRQGTTEAFF. Here the CDR3 DNA reads TGTGCCAGCAGCAGACAGGGGACCACTGAAGCTTTCTTT. The complete variable domain, with remaining parts taken from reference TRBV7-9 and TRBJ1-1, reads DTGVSQNPRHKITKRGQNVTFRCDPISEHNRLYWYRQTLGQGPEFLTYFQNEAQLEKSRLLSDRFSAERPKGSFSTLEIQRTEQGDSAMYLCASSRQGTTEAFFGQGTRLTVV.

The CDR3 coding sequence is TGTGCCAGCAGACGTTTAGCGGGAGGCGGGGAGCTGTTTTTT. Translated, it gives CASRRLAGGGELFF. V and J are TRBV7-8 and TRBJ2-2, with TRBD2 identical over 10 bases. V shed 6 bases, J shed 7 bases, and the junction held 5 bases outside the gene matches. CDR1 is SGHVS and CDR2 is FQNEAQ in the germline V gene. CDR3 length: 14 amino acids.

This chain uses TRBV5-6 with TRBJ2-5; 8 bases are shared with TRBD1. This CDR3 has 16 residues. Trimming at V came to 3 bases and at J to 4 bases, leaving 11 bases not matched to a gene. Germline CDR1 is SGHDT and CDR2 is YYEEEE. In DNA, the CDR3 is TGTGCCAGCAGCTCACAGGGGGAGGCCAATTTAGAGACCCAGTACTTC. Translating gives CASSSQGEANLETQYF.

The chain carries TRBV7-2 and TRBJ1-5; 10 bases agree with TRBD1. The CDR3 consists of 19 residues. V was clipped by 4 bases and J by 8 bases; unmatched bases: 20. From germline, CDR1 is SGHTA and CDR2 FQGNSA. CDR3 protein: CASSSTPRYGQGGGEPQHF. CDR3 in DNA: TGTGCCAGCAGCTCGACGCCTAGATACGGACAGGGGGGCGGGGAGCCCCAGCATTTT. The full variable domain, rest sourced from reference TRBV7-2 and TRBJ1-5, is GAGVSQSPSNKVTEKGKDVELRCDPISGHTALYWYRQSLGQGLEFLIYFQGNSAPDKSGLPSDRFSAERTGGSVSTLTIQRTQQEDSAVYLCASSSTPRYGQGGGEPQHFGDGTRLSIL.

In DNA form, the CDR3 reads TGTGCCAGCAGCCCGGGGACAGGTCAGGTTGGGGAAAAACTGTTTTTT. Its translation is CASSPGTGQVGEKLFF. V and J are TRBV14 and TRBJ1-4, with 8 bases lining up with TRBD1. This CDR3 comprises 16 residues. Germline CDR1 SGHDN, CDR2 FVKESK. Trimming took 4 bases from V and 8 from J; bases not matched to a gene: 12.

The chain has TRBV4-2 and TRBJ1-1; D gene unclear. Germline CDR1 reads LGHNA; CDR2 reads YNFKEQ. Trimming left V 4 bases short and J 1 base short, with 4 bases between. There are 12 residues in the CDR3. The CDR3 DNA reads TGTGCCAGCAGCCTCCAGAACACTGAAGCTTTCTTT. This translates into CASSLQNTEAFF.

V and J are TRBV27 and TRBJ2-3; 9 bases map to TRBD2. V lost 2 bases to trimming and J lost 3 bases; unmatched junction nucleotides: 6. CDR1 and CDR2 (germline): MNHEY, SMNVEV (reference sequence). The CDR3 extends over 16 amino acids. The CDR3 DNA reads as TGTGCCAGCAGTTTAAGGGCGGGGGGGCCGACAGATACGCAGTATTTT. This gives the protein CASSLRAGGPTDTQYF.

V is TRBV28 and J is TRBJ2-1; 9 nucleotides agree with TRBD2. Germline loops: CDR1 MDHEN, CDR2 SYDVKM. V lost 1 base, J lost 4 bases, and 5 bases stayed unmatched. The CDR3 runs to 16 residues. The CDR3 region is CASSLYGGGGYNEQFF. Here the CDR3 DNA reads TGTGCCAGCAGTTTATATGGCGGGGGGGGATACAATGAGCAGTTCTTC.

This rearrangement joins TRBV18 to TRBJ1-2; no firm D call. Germline assignment: CDR1 KGHSH and CDR2 LQKENI. V was pared by 5 bases and J by 0 bases, with 10 bases between. The length of the CDR3 is 14 residues. CDR3 in DNA: TGTGCCAGCTCATCGACGACTACTAACTATGGCTACACCTTC. Translating it yields CASSSTTTNYGYTF. The complete variable domain, with remaining parts taken from reference TRBV18 and TRBJ1-2, reads NAGVMQNPRHLVRRRGQEARLRCSPMKGHSHVYWYRQLPEEGLKFMVYLQKENIIDESGMPKERFSAEFPKEGPSILRIQQVVRGDSAAYFCASSSTTTNYGYTFGSGTRLTVV.

This clone was seen just once. J is TRBJ1-2 and V is TRBV6-5; 12 bases fit TRBD1. Germline loops: CDR1 MNHEY, CDR2 SVGAGI. The CDR3 length is 14 residues. With 6 bases clipped from V and 6 bases from J, the junction kept 5 bases outside the gene matches. CDR3 DNA sequence: TGTGCCAGCAGAGGCCGGGACAGGGGGCATGGCTACACCTTC. Translated, it gives CASRGRDRGHGYTF.

The V call is TRBV7-9, the J call TRBJ2-3, with 7 bases that match TRBD2. Trimming took 1 base from V and 0 from J; bases not matched to a gene: 4. This CDR3 is 16 amino acids long. Germline values: CDR1 SEHNR, CDR2 FQNEAQ (reference sequence). CDR3 protein: CASSLEETSSTDTQYF. DNA for the CDR3: TGTGCCAGCAGCTTAGAAGAGACTAGCAGCACAGATACGCAGTATTTT.

For this clone: Other DNA sequences of this sample code for an identical CDR3. The chain has TRBV7-9 and TRBJ2-7; 8 bases agree with TRBD1. V lost 3 bases, J lost 2 bases, and 3 bases stayed unmatched. This CDR3 is built from 14 residues. Germline V gene data show CDR1 as SEHNR and CDR2 as FQNEAQ (reference sequence). The CDR3, as DNA: TGTGCCAGCAGCTTGGACAGGGTCCCCTACGAGCAGTACTTC. Its translation is CASSLDRVPYEQYF.

J is TRBJ2-1 and V is TRBV28, with D perhaps TRBD2 (5 bases). Between the trimmed V and J ends, which lost 5 bases and 4 bases, there was a span of 12 bases. CDR1 is MDHEN, CDR2 SYDVKM, per germline. The CDR3 length is 14 residues. For the CDR3, the DNA is TGTGCCAGCAGTCAGGACGGGATGTACAATGAGCAGTTCTTC. Protein sequence: CASSQDGMYNEQFF.

The chain employs TRBV11-3 and TRBJ1-1, with D hard to call. With 5 bases removed from V and 7 bases from J, the gap between germline ends came to 14 bases. The CDR3 runs 13 residues. CDR1 SGHNT and CDR2 YENEEA come from the germline V gene. CDR3 nucleotide sequence: TGTGCCAGCAGCCTGGGCGTTGGCCTTGAAGCTTTCTTT. Its translation is CASSLGVGLEAFF.

The chain combines TRBV9 with TRBJ2-2, with D maybe TRBD2 (6 bases). Germline CDR1 reads SGDLS; CDR2 reads YYNGEE. V was cut by 0 bases and J by 5 bases, with 23 bases left in between. The CDR3 has 19 residues. CDR3 bases: TGTGCCAGCAGCGTAGCTAATAGGGTCCGATGGGAGGTGACCGGGGAGCTGTTTTTT. Encoded protein: CASSVANRVRWEVTGELFF.